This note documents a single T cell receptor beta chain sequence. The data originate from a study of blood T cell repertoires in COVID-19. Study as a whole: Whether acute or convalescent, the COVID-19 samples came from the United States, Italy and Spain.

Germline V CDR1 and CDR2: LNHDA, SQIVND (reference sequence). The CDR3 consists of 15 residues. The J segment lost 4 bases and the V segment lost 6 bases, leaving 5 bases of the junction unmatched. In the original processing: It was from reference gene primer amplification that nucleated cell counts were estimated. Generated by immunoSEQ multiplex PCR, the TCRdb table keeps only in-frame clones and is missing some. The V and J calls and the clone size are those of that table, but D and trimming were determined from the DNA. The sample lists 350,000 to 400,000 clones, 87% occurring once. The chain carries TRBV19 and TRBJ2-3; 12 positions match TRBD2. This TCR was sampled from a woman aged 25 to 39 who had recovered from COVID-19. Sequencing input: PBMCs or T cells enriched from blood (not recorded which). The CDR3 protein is CASRTSGGLADTQYF. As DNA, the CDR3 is TGTGCCAGTAGAACTAGCGGGGGGCTAGCAGATACGCAGTATTTT. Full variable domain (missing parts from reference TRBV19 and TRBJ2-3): DGGITQSPKYLFRKEGQNVTLSCEQNLNHDAMYWYRQDPGQGLRLIYYSQIVNDFQKGDIAEGYSVSREKKESFPLTVTSAQKNPTAFYLCASRTSGGLADTQYFGPGTRLTVL.